This entry concerns a single T cell receptor (beta chain). What it recognizes is unknown. From germline, CDR1 is SGHTA and CDR2 FQGNSA. V was clipped by 5 bases and J by 5 bases, with 21 bases between them. This CDR3 contains 16 residues. These data come from a study of cytomegalovirus exposure and HLA in healthy donors. The repertoire was sequenced with immunoSEQ multiplex PCR; TCRdb's copy has only in-frame clones and lacks some. The table records around 60,000 clones, 90% to 97% of them present only once. Overall study results and limits: A later analysis found first-cohort TCR clusters tended to co-occur in the approximately 110 validation repertoires.

Sequencing was performed on PBMCs. The chain is built from TRBV7-2 and TRBJ2-5; weak D call: TRBD2 (6 bases). The clonotype was recovered from a woman younger than 35 in good health and CMV-seronegative. The CDR3 spells CASSLSGGASGETQYF. CDR3 nucleotide sequence: TGTGCCAGCAGCCTTAGCGGTGGAGCCTCCGGGGAGACCCAGTACTTC.